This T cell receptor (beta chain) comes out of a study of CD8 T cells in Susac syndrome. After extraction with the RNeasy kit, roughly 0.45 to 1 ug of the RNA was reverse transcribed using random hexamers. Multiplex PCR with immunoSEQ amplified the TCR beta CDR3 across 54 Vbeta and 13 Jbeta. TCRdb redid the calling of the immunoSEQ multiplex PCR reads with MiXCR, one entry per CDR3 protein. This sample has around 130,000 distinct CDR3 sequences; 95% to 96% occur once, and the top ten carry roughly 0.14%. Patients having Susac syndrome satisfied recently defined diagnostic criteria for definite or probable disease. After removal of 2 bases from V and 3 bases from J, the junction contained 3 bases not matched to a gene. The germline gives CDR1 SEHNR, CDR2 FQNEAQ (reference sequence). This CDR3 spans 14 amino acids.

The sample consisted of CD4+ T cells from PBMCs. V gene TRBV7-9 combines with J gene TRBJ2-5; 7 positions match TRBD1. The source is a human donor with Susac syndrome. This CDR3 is CASSLTQGEETQYF. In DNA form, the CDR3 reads TGTGCCAGCAGCTTAACCCAGGGGGAAGAGACCCAGTACTTC.